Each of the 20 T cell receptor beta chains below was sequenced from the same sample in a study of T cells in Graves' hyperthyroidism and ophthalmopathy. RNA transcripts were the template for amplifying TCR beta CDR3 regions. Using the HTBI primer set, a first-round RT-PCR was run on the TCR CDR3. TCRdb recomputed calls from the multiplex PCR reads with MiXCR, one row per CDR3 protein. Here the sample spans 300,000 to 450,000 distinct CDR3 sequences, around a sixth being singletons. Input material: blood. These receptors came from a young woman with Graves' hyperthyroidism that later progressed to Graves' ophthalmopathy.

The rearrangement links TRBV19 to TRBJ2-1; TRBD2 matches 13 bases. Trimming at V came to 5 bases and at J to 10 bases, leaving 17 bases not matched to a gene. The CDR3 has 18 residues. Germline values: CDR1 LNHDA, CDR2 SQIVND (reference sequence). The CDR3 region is CASSSYLATSGRAREQFF. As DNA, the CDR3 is TGTGCCAGTAGTTCCTATCTCGCAACTAGCGGGAGGGCTCGGGAGCAGTTCTTC.

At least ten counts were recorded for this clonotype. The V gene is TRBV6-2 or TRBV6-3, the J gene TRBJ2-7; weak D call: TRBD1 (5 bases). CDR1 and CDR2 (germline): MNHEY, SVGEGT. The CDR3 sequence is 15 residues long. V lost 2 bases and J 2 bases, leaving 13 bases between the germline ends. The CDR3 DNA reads TGTGCCAGCAGTTACGGGCAGGGTGGGACCTACGAGCAGTACTTC. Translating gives CASSYGQGGTYEQYF.

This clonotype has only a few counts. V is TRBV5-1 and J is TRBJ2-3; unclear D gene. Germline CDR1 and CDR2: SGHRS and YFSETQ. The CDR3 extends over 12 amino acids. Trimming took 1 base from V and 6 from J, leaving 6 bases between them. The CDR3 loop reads CASSLYGDTQYF. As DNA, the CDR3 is TGCGCCAGCAGCTTGTACGGGGATACGCAGTATTTT.

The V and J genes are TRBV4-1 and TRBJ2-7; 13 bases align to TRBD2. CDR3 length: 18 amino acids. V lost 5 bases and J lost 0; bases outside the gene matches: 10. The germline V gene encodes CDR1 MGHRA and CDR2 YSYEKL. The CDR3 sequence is CASSIRTSGSLISYEQYF. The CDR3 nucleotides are TGCGCCAGCAGCATCCGGACTAGCGGGAGCCTCATCTCCTACGAGCAGTACTTC.

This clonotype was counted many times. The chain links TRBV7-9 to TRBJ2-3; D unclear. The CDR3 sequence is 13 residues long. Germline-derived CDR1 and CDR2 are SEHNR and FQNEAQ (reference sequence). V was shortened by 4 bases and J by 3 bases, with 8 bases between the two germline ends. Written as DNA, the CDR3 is TGTGCCAGCAGCTCCTTCGGGACAGATACGCAGTATTTT. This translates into CASSSFGTDTQYF.

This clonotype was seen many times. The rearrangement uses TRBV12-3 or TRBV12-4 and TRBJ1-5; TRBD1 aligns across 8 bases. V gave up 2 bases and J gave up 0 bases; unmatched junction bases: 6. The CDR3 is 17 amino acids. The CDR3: CASSLRTGTISNQPQHF. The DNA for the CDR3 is TGTGCCAGCAGTTTACGGACAGGGACCATTAGCAATCAGCCCCAGCATTTT.

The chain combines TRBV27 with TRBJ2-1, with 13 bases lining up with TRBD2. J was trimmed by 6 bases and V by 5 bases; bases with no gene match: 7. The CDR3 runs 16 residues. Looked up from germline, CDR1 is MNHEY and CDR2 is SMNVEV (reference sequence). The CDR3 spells CASSPLGTSGINEQFF. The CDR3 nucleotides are TGTGCCAGCAGTCCGCTCGGGACTAGCGGGATCAATGAGCAGTTCTTC.

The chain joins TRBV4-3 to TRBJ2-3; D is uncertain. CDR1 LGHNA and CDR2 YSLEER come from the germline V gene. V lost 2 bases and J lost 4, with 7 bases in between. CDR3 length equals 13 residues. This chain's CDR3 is CASSQSRPDTQYF. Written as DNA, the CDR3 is TGCGCCAGCAGCCAATCTCGCCCAGATACGCAGTATTTT.

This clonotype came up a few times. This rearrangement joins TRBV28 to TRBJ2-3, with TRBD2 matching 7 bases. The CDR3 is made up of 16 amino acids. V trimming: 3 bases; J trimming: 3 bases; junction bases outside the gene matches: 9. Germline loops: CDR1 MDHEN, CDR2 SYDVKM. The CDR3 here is CASSFGRGGRTDTQYF. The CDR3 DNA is TGTGCCAGCAGTTTTGGGAGGGGTGGGAGGACAGATACGCAGTATTTT.

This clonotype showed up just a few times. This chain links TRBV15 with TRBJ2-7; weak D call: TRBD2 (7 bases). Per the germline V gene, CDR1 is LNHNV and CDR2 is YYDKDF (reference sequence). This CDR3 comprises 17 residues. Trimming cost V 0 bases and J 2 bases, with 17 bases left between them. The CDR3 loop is CATSREGGAGVTYEQYF. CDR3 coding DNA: TGTGCCACCAGCAGAGAGGGAGGGGCAGGGGTCACCTACGAGCAGTACTTC. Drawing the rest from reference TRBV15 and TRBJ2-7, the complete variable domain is DAMVIQNPRYQVTQFGKPVTLSCSQTLNHNVMYWYQQKSSQAPKLLFHYYDKDFNNEADTPDNFQSRRPNTSFCFLDIRSPGLGDTAMYLCATSREGGAGVTYEQYFGPGTRLTVT.

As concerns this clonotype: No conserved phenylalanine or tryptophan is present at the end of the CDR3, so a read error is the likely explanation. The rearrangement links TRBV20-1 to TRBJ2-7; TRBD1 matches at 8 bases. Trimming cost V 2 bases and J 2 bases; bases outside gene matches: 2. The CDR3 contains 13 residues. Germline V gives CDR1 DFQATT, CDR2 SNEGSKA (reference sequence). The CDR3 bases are TGCAGTGCTAGAAGACAGGGGACCTACGAGCAGTACCTC. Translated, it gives CSARRQGTYEQYL.

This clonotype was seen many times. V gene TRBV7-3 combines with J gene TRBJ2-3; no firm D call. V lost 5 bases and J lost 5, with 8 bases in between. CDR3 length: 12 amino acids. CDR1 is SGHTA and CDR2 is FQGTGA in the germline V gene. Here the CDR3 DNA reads TGTGCCAGCAGCCCAAACGGAGATACGCAGTATTTT. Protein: CASSPNGDTQYF.

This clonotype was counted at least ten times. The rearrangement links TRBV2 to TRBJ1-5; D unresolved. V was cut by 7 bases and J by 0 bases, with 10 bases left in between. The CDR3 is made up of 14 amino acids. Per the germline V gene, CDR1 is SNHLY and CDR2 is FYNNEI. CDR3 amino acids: CASIGPNSNQPQHF. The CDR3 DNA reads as TGTGCCAGCATCGGGCCCAATAGCAATCAGCCCCAGCATTTT.

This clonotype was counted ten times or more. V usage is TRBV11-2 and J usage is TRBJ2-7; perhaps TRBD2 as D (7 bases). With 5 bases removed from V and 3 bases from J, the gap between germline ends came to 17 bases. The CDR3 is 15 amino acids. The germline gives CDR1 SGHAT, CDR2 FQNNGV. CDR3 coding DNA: TGTGCCAGCAGCCCCGGAGGGGGAGGGCTCTACGAGCAGTACTTC. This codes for CASSPGGGGLYEQYF.

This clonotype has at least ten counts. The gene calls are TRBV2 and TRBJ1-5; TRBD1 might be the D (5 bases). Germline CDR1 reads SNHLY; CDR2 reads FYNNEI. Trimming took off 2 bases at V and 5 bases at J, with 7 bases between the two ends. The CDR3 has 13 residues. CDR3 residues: CASSEWGDQPQHF. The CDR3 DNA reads TGTGCCAGCAGTGAATGGGGGGATCAGCCCCAGCATTTT.

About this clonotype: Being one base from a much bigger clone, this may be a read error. CDR3 protein: CASRPWETGNTDKNIQYF. CDR3 sequence (DNA): TGTGCCAGCAGACCCTGGGAGACAGGGAATACGGACAAAAACATTCAGTACTTC. The gene calls are TRBV28 and TRBJ2-4, with TRBD1 identical over 7 bases. The germline CDR1 and CDR2 sequences are MDHEN and SYDVKM. The CDR3 loop spans 18 amino acids. The junction had 17 bases not matched to a gene; V was cut back by 6 bases and J by 3 bases.

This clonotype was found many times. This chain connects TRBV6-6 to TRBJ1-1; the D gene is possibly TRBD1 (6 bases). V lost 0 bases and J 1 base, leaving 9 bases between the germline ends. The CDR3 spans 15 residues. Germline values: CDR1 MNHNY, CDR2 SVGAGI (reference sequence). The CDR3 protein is CASSYSQGWNTEAFF. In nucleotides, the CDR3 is TGTGCCAGCAGTTACTCACAGGGTTGGAACACTGAAGCTTTCTTT.

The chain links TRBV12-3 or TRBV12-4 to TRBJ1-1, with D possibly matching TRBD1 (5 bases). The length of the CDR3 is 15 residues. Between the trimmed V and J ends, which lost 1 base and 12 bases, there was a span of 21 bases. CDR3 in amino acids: CASSLVGRDRGYPFF. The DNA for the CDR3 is TGTGCCAGCAGTTTAGTGGGCAGGGACCGGGGATATCCTTTCTTT.

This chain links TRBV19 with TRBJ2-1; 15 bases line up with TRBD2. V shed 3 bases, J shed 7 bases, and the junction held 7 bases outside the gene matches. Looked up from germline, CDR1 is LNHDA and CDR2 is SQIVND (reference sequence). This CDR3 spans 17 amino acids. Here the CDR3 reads CASSIFRTSGRVNEQFF. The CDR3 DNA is TGTGCCAGTAGTATTTTTCGGACTAGCGGGAGGGTGAATGAGCAGTTCTTC.

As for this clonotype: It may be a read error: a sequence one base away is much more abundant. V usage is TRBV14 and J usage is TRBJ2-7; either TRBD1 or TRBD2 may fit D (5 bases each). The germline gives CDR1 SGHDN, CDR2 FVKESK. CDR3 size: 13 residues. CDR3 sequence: CASSPPGTYEQHF. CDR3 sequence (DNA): TGTGCCAGCAGCCCACCGGGGACCTACGAGCAGCACTTC.